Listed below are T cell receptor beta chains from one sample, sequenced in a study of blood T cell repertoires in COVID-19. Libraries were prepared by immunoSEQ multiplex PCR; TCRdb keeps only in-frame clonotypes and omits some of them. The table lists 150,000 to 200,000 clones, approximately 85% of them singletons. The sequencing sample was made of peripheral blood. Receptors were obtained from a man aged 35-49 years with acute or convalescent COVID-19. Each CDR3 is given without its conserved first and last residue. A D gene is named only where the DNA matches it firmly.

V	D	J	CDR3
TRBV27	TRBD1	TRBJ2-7	ASRPMNRDSSSYEQY
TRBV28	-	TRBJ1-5	ASSLWQGAQPQH
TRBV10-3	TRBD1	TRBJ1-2	ASKDRGGYGYT
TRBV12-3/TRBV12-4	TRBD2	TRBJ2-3	ASSWTSGVTRH
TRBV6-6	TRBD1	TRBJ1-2	ASVTGIGGNYGYT
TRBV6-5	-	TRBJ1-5	ASSYSTNQPQH
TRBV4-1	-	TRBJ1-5	ASSQGAGGTGQPQH
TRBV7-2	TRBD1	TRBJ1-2	ASSPWTGGGYT
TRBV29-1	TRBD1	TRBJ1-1	SVDTRDRMTEAF
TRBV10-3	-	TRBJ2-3	AISGGTDTQY
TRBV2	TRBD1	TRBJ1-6	ASSRTGPWDNSPLH
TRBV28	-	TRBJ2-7	ASSLQGDEQY
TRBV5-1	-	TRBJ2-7	ASSLGQGIYEQY
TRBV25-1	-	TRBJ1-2	ASSECNYWRLPYGYT
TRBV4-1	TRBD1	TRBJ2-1	ASSQGTGGYNEQF
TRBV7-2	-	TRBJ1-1	ASSLVQINTEAF
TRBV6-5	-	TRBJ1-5	ASSRGLSNQPQH
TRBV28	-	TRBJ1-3	ASSRPAGPKRNTIY